A single sample gave rise to the 20 T cell receptor beta chains below, sequenced in a study of blood T cell repertoires in COVID-19. Generated by immunoSEQ multiplex PCR, the TCRdb table keeps only in-frame clones and is missing some. Here the sample spans 200,000 to 250,000 clones, roughly 86% being singletons. Sequencing input: PBMCs or T cells enriched from blood (not recorded which). The receptors originated from a woman in her 50s who had recovered from COVID-19.

J is TRBJ2-7 and V is TRBV29-1, with D perhaps matching TRBD2 (6 bases). The CDR3 is made up of 13 amino acids. V dropped 7 bases and J dropped 8 bases, with 21 bases sitting between them. Per the germline V gene, CDR1 is SQVTM and CDR2 is ANQGSEA. The CDR3 spells CSAGGGDGGKQYF. In nucleotides, the CDR3 is TGCAGCGCCGGGGGTGGGGACGGAGGTAAGCAGTACTTC.

The chain uses TRBV7-6 and TRBJ1-2; TRBD1 aligns across 8 bases. The germline V gene has CDR1 SGHVS and CDR2 FNYEAQ. With 4 bases clipped from V and 0 bases from J, the junction kept 4 bases outside the gene matches. The CDR3 has 15 residues. Here the CDR3 DNA reads TGTGCCAGCAGCTCAGGACAGGGTGCTAACTATGGCTACACCTTC. Translation gives CASSSGQGANYGYTF. Drawing the rest from reference TRBV7-6 and TRBJ1-2, the complete variable domain is GAGVSQSPRYKVTKRGQDVALRCDPISGHVSLYWYRQALGQGPEFLTYFNYEAQQDKSGLPNDRFSAERPEGSISTLTIQRTEQRDSAMYRCASSSGQGANYGYTFGSGTRLTVV.

The V and J genes are TRBV7-3 and TRBJ2-7, with 12 bases aligning to TRBD2. The CDR3 is 15 residues long. Germline trimming cut 3 bases from V and 5 bases from J; bases unmatched to any gene: 5. From germline, CDR1 is SGHTA and CDR2 FQGTGA. The CDR3 nucleotides are TGTGCCAGCAGCTTGTCGACTAGCGGGAGCCACGAGCAGTACTTC. Encoded protein: CASSLSTSGSHEQYF. Complete variable domain (other parts from reference TRBV7-3 and TRBJ2-7): GAGVSQTPSNKVTEKGKYVELRCDPISGHTALYWYRQSLGQGPEFLIYFQGTGAADDSGLPNDRFFAVRPEGSVSTLKIQRTERGDSAVYLCASSLSTSGSHEQYFGPGTRLTVT.

The CDR3 coding sequence is TGTGCCAGCAGGGATCCGACAGGAGGAAACGTCTATGGCTACACCTTC. It specifies CASRDPTGGNVYGYTF. V is TRBV28 and J is TRBJ1-2; weak D call: TRBD1 (6 bases). This CDR3 spans 16 amino acids. V gave up 6 bases and J gave up 4 bases, with 21 bases separating them. CDR1 and CDR2 (germline): MDHEN, SYDVKM.

The CDR3 spells CASSSLRTSGRRGNEQFF. The CDR3 region has the DNA TGTGCCAGCAGCTCCCTCCGGACTAGCGGGAGGCGTGGGAATGAGCAGTTCTTC. The chain couples TRBV11-2 to TRBJ2-1; 14 positions match TRBD2. V was clipped by 4 bases and J by 7 bases; unmatched bases: 12. This CDR3 is 18 amino acids long. Germline loops: CDR1 SGHAT, CDR2 FQNNGV.

V and J are TRBV5-4 and TRBJ2-2, with D possibly matching TRBD1 (6 bases). The CDR3 is 15 residues long. V lost 7 bases, J lost 1 base, and 14 bases lay in between. The germline V gene encodes CDR1 SGHNT and CDR2 YYREEE (reference sequence). The CDR3 reads CASALVQGNTGELFF. In DNA form, the CDR3 reads TGTGCCAGCGCACTCGTACAGGGGAACACCGGGGAGCTGTTTTTT.

The chain carries TRBV5-1 and TRBJ2-6; 7 nucleotides line up with TRBD1. V lost 4 bases, J lost 0 bases, and 7 bases stayed unmatched. The CDR3 is 17 amino acids. Germline V gives CDR1 SGHRS, CDR2 YFSETQ. The CDR3 DNA sequence: TGCGCCAGCAGCCAGACAGGGATTCGCTCTGGGGCCAACGTCCTGACTTTC. This encodes CASSQTGIRSGANVLTF.

The chain has TRBV18 and TRBJ2-1, with a tentative D call TRBD2 (5 bases). Germline lookup yields CDR1 KGHSH and CDR2 LQKENI. The V gene lost 3 bases and the J gene lost 0 bases, with 9 bases spanning the gap. This CDR3 region has 15 residues. The DNA of the CDR3 is TGTGCCAGCTCACCCCAGAGGGACTCCTACAATGAGCAGTTCTTC. It yields the protein CASSPQRDSYNEQFF.

This chain uses TRBV18 with TRBJ2-2; 7 bases fit TRBD1. V lost 1 base to trimming and J lost 5 bases; unmatched junction nucleotides: 1. Germline V gene lookup returns CDR1 KGHSH and CDR2 LQKENI. The CDR3 length is 14 residues. The CDR3 DNA follows: TGTGCCAGCTCACCACAGGGGGCGACCGGGGAGCTGTTTTTT. Translation: CASSPQGATGELFF.

This clone was recorded only once. The rearrangement uses TRBV30 and TRBJ2-1; tentatively, D is TRBD1 (5 bases). Trimming stripped 5 bases from V and 7 bases from J, with 15 bases between. CDR3 size: 13 residues. Per the germline V gene, CDR1 is GTSNPN and CDR2 is SVGIG (reference sequence). The CDR3 loop reads CAWVVGLRNEQFF. DNA of the CDR3: TGTGCCTGGGTTGTGGGGCTAAGGAATGAGCAGTTCTTC.

The chain links TRBV3-1 (or the pseudogene TRBV3-2) to TRBJ2-7, with D perhaps TRBD2 (6 bases). The CDR3 runs 13 residues. Trimming shortened V by 4 bases and J by 7 bases, and 14 bases separated the two germline ends. From germline, CDR1 is LGHDT and CDR2 YNNKEL (reference sequence). This CDR3 is CASSRPGVREQYF. The CDR3, as DNA: TGTGCCAGCAGCCGCCCGGGGGTTAGGGAGCAGTACTTC.

The genes are TRBV6-4 and TRBJ2-6, with D uncertain. The germline V gene encodes CDR1 MRHNA and CDR2 SNTAGT. V lost 3 bases to trimming and J lost 0 bases, with 6 bases between them. This CDR3 has 15 residues. CDR3 sequence (DNA): TGTGCCAGCAGTGAAAGCCTCTCTGGGGCCAACGTCCTGACTTTC. Its protein product is CASSESLSGANVLTF.

This sequence joins TRBV6-5 and TRBJ2-5; D unresolved. The germline gives CDR1 MNHEY, CDR2 SVGAGI. The CDR3 loop spans 15 amino acids. The V end was cut by 6 bases, the J end by 2 bases, with 16 bases between. The CDR3 region is CASRLLPQFQETQYF. CDR3 DNA: TGTGCCAGCAGACTTCTACCCCAATTTCAAGAGACCCAGTACTTC.

The CDR3 protein is CAPQTRVNTEAFF. The CDR3 bases are TGTGCCCCCCAGACCAGGGTGAACACTGAAGCTTTCTTT. The gene calls are TRBV24-1 and TRBJ1-1; tentatively, D is TRBD1 (5 bases). The V gene lost 12 bases and the J gene lost 0 bases, with 13 bases spanning the gap. The CDR3 has 13 residues. The germline V gene encodes CDR1 KGHDR and CDR2 SFDVKD.

This clone was seen only once. CDR3 sequence reads: CASSEQTAMNTEAFF. The CDR3, as DNA: TGCGCCAGCAGCGAACAGACAGCCATGAACACTGAAGCTTTCTTT. The chain employs TRBV5-1 and TRBJ1-1, with D maybe TRBD1 (5 bases). With 4 bases removed from V and 0 bases from J, the gap between germline ends came to 13 bases. The CDR3 is 15 residues long. Germline V gives CDR1 SGHRS, CDR2 YFSETQ.

This clone was detected only a few times. For the CDR3, the DNA is TGTGCCAGCAGCAGCCGGGACAAGATCTACGAGCAGTACTTC. As protein: CASSSRDKIYEQYF. The chain uses TRBV4-2 and TRBJ2-7; maybe TRBD1 (6 bases). Germline V CDR1 and CDR2: LGHNA, YNFKEQ. V dropped 5 bases and J dropped 3 bases, with 14 bases sitting between them. This CDR3 comprises 14 residues.

The gene calls are TRBV7-2 and TRBJ1-1; 8 bases match TRBD1. The ends lost 5 bases at V and 4 bases at J; junction bases unmatched: 6. Germline CDR1 reads SGHTA; CDR2 reads FQGNSA. The CDR3 loop spans 14 amino acids. In DNA form, the CDR3 reads TGTGCCAGCAGCCTACGGACAGGGCGCACTGAAGCTTTCTTT. Protein product: CASSLRTGRTEAFF.

This clone was detected once. The chain carries TRBV5-1 and TRBJ1-4; no clear D. V lost 4 bases and J 3 bases, leaving 10 bases between the germline ends. The length of the CDR3 is 14 residues. Germline CDR1 and CDR2: SGHRS and YFSETQ. CDR3 region: CASSAEYANEKLFF. DNA of the CDR3: TGCGCCAGCAGCGCCGAGTACGCTAATGAAAAACTGTTTTTT.

The chain links TRBV30 to TRBJ1-2; no definite D call. There are 13 residues in the CDR3. CDR1 is GTSNPN and CDR2 is SVGIG in the germline V gene (reference sequence). Trimming removed 4 bases from V and 2 bases from J, with 11 bases in between. The CDR3 nucleotides are TGTGCCTGGACCGTCCAGGCCAACTATGGCTACACCTTC. Its translation is CAWTVQANYGYTF.

The gene calls are TRBV5-6 and TRBJ1-1, with D perhaps TRBD1 (5 bases). Trimming shortened V by 4 bases and J by 4 bases, and 17 bases separated the two germline ends. The CDR3 consists of 15 residues. The V gene's germline CDR1 is SGHDT and CDR2 YYEEEE. CDR3 DNA sequence: TGTGCCAGCAGCAAGGACATTCTCGGGGGCACTGAAGCTTTCTTT. Translation gives CASSKDILGGTEAFF.